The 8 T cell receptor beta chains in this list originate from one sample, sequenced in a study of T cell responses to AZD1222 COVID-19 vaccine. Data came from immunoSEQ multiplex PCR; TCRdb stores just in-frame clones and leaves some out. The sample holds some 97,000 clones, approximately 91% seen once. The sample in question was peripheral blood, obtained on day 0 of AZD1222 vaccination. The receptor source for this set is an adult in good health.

CDR3 bases: TGTGCCAGCACCCACGAGGGGGCGAGTAATTCACCCCTCCACTTT. Its translation: CASTHEGASNSPLHF. The chain combines TRBV3-1 (or the pseudogene TRBV3-2) with TRBJ1-6, with 7 bases lining up with TRBD1. This CDR3 is built from 15 residues. The V and J ends lost 7 bases and 6 bases, in that order; junction bases with no gene match: 9. CDR1 and CDR2 from the germline V gene are LGHDT and YNNKEL (reference sequence).

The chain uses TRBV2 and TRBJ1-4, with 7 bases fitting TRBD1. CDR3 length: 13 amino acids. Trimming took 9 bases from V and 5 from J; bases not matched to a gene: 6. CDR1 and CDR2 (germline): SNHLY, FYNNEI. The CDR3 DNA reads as TGTGCCAGTAGGGACAGCTGGAATGAAAAACTGTTTTTT. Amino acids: CASRDSWNEKLFF.

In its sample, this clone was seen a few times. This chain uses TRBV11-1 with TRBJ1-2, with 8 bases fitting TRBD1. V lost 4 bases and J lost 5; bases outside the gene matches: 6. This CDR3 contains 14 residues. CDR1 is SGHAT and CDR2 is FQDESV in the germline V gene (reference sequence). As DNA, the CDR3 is TGTGCCAGCAGCTCGGCCAGGGGGCGGTATGGCTACACCTTC. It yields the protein CASSSARGRYGYTF.

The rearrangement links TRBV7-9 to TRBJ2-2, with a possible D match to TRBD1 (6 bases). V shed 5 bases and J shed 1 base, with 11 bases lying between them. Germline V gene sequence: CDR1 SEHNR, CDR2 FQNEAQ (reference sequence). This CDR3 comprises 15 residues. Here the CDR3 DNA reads TGTGCCAGCAGCCCCGGGACACTGAACACCGGGGAGCTGTTTTTT. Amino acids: CASSPGTLNTGELFF.

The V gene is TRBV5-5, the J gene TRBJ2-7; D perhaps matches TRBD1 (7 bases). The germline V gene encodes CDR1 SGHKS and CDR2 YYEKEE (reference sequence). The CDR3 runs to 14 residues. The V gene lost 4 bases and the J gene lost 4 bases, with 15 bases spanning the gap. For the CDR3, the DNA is TGTGCCAGCAGCGTCGGAGGGGGCGGATACGAGCAGTACTTC. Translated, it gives CASSVGGGGYEQYF.

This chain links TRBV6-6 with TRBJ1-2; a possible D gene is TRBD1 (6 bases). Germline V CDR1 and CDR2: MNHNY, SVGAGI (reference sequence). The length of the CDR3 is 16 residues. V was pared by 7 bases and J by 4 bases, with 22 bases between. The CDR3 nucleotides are TGTGCCAGCACCCTCCAAACGGGGGCGCGGGGCTATGGCTACACCTTC. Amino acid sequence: CASTLQTGARGYGYTF.

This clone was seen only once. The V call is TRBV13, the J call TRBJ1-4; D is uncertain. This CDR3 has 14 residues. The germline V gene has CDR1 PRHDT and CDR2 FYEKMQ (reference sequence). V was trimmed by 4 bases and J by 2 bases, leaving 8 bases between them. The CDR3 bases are TGTGCCAGCAGCTCCCAAGCTACTAATGAAAAACTGTTTTTT. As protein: CASSSQATNEKLFF.

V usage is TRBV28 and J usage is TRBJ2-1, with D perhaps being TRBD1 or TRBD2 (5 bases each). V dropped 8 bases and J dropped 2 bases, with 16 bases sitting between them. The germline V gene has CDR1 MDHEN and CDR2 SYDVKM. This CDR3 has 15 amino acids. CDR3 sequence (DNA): TGTGCCAGCCTACCCCTGGGGGTTGCCTACAATGAGCAGTTCTTC. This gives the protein CASLPLGVAYNEQFF.